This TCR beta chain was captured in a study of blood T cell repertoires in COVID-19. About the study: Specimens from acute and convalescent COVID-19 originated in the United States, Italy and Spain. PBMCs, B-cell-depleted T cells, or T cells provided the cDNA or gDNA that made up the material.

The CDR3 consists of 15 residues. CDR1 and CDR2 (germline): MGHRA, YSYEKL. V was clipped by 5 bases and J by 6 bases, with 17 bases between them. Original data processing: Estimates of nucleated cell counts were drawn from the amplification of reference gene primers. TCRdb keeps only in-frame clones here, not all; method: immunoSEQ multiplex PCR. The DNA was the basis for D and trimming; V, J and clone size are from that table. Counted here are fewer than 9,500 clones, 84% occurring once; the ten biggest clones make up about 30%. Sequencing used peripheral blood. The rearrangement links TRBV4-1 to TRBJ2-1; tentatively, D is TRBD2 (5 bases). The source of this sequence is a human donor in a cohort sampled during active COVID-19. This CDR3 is CASSYRIGGFNEQFF. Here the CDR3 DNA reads TGCGCCAGCAGCTATCGAATTGGCGGGTTCAATGAGCAGTTCTTC.